The T cell receptor beta chain described here comes from a study of technical replicates of blood from a handful of donors. Clones were read by immunoSEQ multiplex PCR, and TCRdb kept only the in-frame ones, dropping some. The table includes about 88,000 clones, about 93% detected once. The sample consisted of T cells isolated from PBMCs. The clonotype comes from a human donor in good health.

The CDR3 nucleotides are TGTGCCAGCAGTTTTAGGGACAGGTCCACTGAAGCTTTCTTT. Translation gives CASSFRDRSTEAFF. The chain employs TRBV28 and TRBJ1-1, with 8 bases fitting TRBD1. V was clipped by 3 bases and J by 4 bases; unmatched bases: 4. Germline V CDR1 and CDR2: MDHEN, SYDVKM. This CDR3 has 14 amino acids.